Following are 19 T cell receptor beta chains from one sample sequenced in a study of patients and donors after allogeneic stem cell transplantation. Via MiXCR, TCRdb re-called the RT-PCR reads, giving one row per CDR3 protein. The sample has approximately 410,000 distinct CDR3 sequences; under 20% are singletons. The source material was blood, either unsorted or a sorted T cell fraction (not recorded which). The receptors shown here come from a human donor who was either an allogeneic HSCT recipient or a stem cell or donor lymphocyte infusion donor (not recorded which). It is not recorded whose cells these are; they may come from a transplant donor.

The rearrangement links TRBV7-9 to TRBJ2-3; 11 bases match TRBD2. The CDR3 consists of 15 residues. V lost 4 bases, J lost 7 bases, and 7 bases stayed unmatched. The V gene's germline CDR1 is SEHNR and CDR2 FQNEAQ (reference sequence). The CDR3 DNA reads TGTGCCAGCAGCTCGTTAGCGGGAGGGCCACATACGCAGTATTTT. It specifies CASSSLAGGPHTQYF.

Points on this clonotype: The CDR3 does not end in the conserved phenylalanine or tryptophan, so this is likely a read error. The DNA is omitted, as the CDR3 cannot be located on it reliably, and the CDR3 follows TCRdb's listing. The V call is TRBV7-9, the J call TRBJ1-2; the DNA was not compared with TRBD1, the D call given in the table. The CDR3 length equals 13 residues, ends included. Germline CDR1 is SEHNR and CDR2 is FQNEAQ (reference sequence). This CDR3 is CASSFSGTGGYDI.

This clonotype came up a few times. The CDR3 bases are TGTGCCAGCAGAGGACCCTACAATGAGCAGTTCTTC. Protein product: CASRGPYNEQFF. The V call is TRBV9, the J call TRBJ2-1; D call uncertain. V lost 5 bases to trimming and J lost 2 bases, with 5 bases between them. This CDR3 spans 12 amino acids. CDR1 and CDR2 (germline): SGDLS, YYNGEE.

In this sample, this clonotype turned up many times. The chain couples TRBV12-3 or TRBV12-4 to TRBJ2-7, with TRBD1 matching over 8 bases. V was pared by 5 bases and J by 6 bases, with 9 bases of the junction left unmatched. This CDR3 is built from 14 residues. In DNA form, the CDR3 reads TGTGCCAGCAGTCTCCAGGGGGCGCGAGTCGAGCAGTACTTC. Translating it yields CASSLQGARVEQYF.

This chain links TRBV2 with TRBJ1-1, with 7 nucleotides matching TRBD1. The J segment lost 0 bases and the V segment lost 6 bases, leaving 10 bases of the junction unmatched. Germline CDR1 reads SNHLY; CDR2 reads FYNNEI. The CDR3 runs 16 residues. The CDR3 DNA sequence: TGTGCCAGCAGACCAAACAGGGGAGCGATGAACACTGAAGCTTTCTTT. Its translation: CASRPNRGAMNTEAFF.

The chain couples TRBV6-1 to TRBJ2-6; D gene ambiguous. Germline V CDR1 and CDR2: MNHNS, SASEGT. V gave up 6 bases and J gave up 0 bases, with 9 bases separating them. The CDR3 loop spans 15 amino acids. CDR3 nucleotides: TGTGCCAGCAGCCCCAGTTTCTCTGGGGCCAACGTCCTGACTTTC. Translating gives CASSPSFSGANVLTF.

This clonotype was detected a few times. The CDR3 sequence is CAISGEGMSNQPQHF. CDR3 DNA sequence: TGTGCCATCAGTGGAGAGGGAATGAGTAATCAGCCCCAGCATTTT. The chain joins TRBV10-3 to TRBJ1-5; D is undetermined. This CDR3 region has 15 residues. V was pared by 4 bases and J by 4 bases, with 14 bases between. Germline loops: CDR1 ENHRY, CDR2 SYGVKD.

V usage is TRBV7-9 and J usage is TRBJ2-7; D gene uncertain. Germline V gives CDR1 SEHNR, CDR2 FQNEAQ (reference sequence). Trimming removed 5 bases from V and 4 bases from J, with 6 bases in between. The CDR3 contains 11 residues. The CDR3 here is CASSPQYEQYF. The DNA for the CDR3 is TGTGCCAGCAGCCCTCAATACGAGCAGTACTTC.

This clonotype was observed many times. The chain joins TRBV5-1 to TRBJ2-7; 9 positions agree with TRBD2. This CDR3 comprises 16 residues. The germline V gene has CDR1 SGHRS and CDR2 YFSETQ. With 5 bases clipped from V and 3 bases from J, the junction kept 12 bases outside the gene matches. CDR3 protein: CASRSSGTSRDYEQYF. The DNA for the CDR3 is TGCGCCAGCAGATCCTCCGGGACTAGCAGAGACTACGAGCAGTACTTC.

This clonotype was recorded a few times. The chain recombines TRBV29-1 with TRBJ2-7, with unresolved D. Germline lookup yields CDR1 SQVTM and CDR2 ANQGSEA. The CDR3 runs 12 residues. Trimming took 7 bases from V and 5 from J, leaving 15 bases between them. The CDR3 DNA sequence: TGCAGCGCTGGCGATGTCGACAACGAGCAGTACTTC. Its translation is CSAGDVDNEQYF.

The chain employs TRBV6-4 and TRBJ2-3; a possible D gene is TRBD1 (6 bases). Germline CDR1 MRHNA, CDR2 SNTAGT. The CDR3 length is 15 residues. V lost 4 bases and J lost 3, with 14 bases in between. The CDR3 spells CASSVQGKDTDTQYF. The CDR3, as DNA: TGTGCCAGCAGTGTACAGGGAAAAGATACAGATACGCAGTATTTT.

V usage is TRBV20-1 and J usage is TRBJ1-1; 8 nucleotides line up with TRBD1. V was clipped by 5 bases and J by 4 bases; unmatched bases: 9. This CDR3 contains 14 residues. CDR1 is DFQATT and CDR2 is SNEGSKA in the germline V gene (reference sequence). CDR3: CSAGGQGAPTEAFF. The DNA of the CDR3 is TGCAGTGCTGGGGGCCAGGGGGCGCCCACTGAAGCTTTCTTT.

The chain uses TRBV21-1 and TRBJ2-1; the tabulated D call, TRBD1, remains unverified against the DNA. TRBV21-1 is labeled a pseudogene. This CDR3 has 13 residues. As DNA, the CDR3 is TGTGCCAGCAAAAGGGGGCCCTTCAATGAGCAGTTCTTC. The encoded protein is CASKRGPFNEQFF.

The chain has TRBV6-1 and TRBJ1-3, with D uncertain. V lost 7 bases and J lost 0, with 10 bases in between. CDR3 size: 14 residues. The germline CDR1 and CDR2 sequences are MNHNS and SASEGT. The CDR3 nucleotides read TGTGCCAGCAACAAACTGAGCTCTGGAAACACCATATATTTT. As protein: CASNKLSSGNTIYF.

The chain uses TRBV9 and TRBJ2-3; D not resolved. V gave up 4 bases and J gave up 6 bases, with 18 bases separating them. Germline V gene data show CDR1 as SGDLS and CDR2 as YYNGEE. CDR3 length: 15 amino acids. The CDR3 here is CASSPSGPPQDTQYF. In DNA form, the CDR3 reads TGTGCCAGCAGCCCCTCGGGTCCGCCTCAGGATACGCAGTATTTT.

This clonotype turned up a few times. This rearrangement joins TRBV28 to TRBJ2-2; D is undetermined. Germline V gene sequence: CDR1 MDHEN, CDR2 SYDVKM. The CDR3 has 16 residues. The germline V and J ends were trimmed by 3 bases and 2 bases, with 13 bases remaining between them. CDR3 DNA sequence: TGTGCCAGCAGTTTTGATTTAGGGCCTAACACCGGGGAGCTGTTTTTT. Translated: CASSFDLGPNTGELFF.

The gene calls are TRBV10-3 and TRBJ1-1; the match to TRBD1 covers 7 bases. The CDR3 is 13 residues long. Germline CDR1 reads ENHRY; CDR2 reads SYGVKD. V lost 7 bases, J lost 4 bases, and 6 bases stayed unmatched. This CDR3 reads CAITGGASTEAFF. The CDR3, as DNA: TGTGCCATCACAGGGGGAGCTAGCACTGAAGCTTTCTTT.

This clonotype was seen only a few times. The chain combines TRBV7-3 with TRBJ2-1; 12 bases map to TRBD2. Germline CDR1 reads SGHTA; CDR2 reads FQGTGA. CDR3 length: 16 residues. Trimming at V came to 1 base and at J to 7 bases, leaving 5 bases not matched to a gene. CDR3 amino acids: CASSLMRTSGANEQFF. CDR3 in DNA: TGTGCCAGCAGCTTAATGCGGACTAGCGGGGCGAATGAGCAGTTCTTC.

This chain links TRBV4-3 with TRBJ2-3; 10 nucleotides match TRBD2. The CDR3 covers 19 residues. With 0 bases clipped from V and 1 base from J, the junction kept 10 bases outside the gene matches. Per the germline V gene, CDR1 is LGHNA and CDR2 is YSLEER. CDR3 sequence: CASSQDLQRGGRGTDTQYF. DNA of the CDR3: TGCGCCAGCAGCCAAGATCTTCAGCGGGGGGGCCGGGGCACAGATACGCAGTATTTT.